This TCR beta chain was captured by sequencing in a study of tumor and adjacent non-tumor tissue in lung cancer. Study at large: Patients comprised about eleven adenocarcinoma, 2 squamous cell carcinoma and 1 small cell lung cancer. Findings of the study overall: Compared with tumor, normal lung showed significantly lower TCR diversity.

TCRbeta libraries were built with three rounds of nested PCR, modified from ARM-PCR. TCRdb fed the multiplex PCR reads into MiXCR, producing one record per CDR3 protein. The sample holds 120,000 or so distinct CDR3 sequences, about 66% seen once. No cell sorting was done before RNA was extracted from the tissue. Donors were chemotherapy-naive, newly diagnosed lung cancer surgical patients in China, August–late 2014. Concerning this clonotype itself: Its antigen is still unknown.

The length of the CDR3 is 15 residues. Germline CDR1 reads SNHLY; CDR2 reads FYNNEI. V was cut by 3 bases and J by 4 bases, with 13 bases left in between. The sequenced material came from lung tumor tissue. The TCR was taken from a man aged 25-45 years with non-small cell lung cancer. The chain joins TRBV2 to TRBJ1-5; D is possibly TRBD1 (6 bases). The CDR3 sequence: CASSDEGGPNQPQHF. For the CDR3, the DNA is TGTGCCAGCAGTGATGAGGGGGGCCCTAATCAGCCCCAGCATTTT.